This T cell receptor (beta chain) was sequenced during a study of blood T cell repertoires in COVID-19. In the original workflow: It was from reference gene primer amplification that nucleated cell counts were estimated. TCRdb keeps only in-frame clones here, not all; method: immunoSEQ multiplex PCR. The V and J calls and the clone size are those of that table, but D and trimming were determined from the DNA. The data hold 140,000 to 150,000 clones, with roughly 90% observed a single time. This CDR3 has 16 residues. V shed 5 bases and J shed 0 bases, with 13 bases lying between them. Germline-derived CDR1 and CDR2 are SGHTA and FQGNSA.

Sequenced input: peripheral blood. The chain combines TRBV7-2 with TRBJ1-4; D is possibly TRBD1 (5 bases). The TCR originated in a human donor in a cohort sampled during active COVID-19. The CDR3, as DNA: TGTGCCAGCAGCATCTATCAGGGTACAACTAATGAAAAACTGTTTTTT. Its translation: CASSIYQGTTNEKLFF. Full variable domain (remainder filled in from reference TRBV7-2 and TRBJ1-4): GAGVSQSPSNKVTEKGKDVELRCDPISGHTALYWYRQSLGQGLEFLIYFQGNSAPDKSGLPSDRFSAERTGGSVSTLTIQRTQQEDSAVYLCASSIYQGTTNEKLFFGSGTQLSVL.